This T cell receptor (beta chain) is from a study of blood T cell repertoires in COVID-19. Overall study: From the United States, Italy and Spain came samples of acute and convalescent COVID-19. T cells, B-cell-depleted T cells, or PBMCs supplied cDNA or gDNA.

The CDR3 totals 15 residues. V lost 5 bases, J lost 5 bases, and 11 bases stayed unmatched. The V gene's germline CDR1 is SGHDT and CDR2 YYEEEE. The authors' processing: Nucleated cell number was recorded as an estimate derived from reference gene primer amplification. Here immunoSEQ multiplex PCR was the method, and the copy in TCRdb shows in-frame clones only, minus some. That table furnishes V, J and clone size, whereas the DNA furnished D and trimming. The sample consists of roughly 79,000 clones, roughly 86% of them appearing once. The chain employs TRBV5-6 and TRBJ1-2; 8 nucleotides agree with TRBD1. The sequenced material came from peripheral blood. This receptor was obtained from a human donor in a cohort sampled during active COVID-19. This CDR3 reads CASSYIIQGEYGYTF. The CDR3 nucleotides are TGTGCCAGCAGTTATATAATACAGGGGGAGTATGGCTACACCTTC.